The 11 T cell receptor beta chains below come from one sample, sequenced in a study of OX40 agonist ivuxolimab in advanced cancers. The method was immunoSEQ multiplex PCR; TCRdb's version includes in-frame clones alone and lacks a portion of them. The sample has about 19,000 clones, roughly 78% seen once. The input for sequencing was CD4+ or CD8+ T cells sorted from blood, taken in a trial of the OX40 agonist ivuxolimab. All receptors derive from an adult with an advanced solid tumor such as melanoma, head and neck, liver or kidney cancer.

This clone was counted between two and nine times. The J gene is TRBJ2-7, the V gene TRBV5-4, with a tentative D call TRBD1 (6 bases). The V gene's germline CDR1 is SGHNT and CDR2 YYREEE (reference sequence). Trimming took off 2 bases at V and 6 bases at J, with 12 bases between the two ends. CDR3 length: 13 residues. Written as DNA, the CDR3 is TGTGCCAGCAGCTTCAGGACAGCCAGCGAGCAGTACTTC. As protein: CASSFRTASEQYF.

V and J are TRBV9 and TRBJ1-4; the D gene is possibly TRBD1 (6 bases). The ends were cut back, 0 bases at V and 3 bases at J, with 15 bases in the middle. The CDR3 is 17 residues long. Germline V gene lookup returns CDR1 SGDLS and CDR2 YYNGEE. CDR3 residues: CASSVGYYGTSNEKLFF. CDR3 DNA: TGTGCCAGCAGCGTAGGCTATTACGGGACATCTAATGAAAAACTGTTTTTT. The full variable domain, in which reference TRBV9 and TRBJ1-4 provide the parts outside the CDR3, is DSGVTQTPKHLITATGQRVTLRCSPRSGDLSVYWYQQSLDQGLQFLIQYYNGEERAKGNILERFSAQQFPDLHSELNLSSLELGDSALYFCASSVGYYGTSNEKLFFGSGTQLSVL.

The J gene is TRBJ2-7, the V gene TRBV27, with TRBD1 matching 9 bases. The germline V gene encodes CDR1 MNHEY and CDR2 SMNVEV (reference sequence). The CDR3 extends over 15 amino acids. Losses at the gene ends were 5 bases for V and 3 bases for J; bases not matched to a gene: 8. CDR3 sequence reads: CASSAPGQGLYEQYF. CDR3 nucleotide sequence: TGTGCCAGCAGTGCCCCCGGACAGGGGCTCTACGAGCAGTACTTC.

The J gene is TRBJ2-7, the V gene TRBV9; D is perhaps TRBD2 (5 bases). The CDR3 has 13 residues. From germline, CDR1 is SGDLS and CDR2 YYNGEE. Deletions cut 3 bases from V and 7 bases from J, with 14 bases between. This CDR3 is CASSAGLTEEQYF. CDR3 nucleotides: TGTGCCAGCAGCGCAGGACTTACCGAAGAGCAGTACTTC.

V is TRBV7-2 and J is TRBJ2-7, with D perhaps given as TRBD1 or TRBD2 (5 bases each). Germline loops: CDR1 SGHTA, CDR2 FQGNSA. This CDR3 is 17 amino acids long. The germline V and J ends were trimmed by 1 base and 0 bases, with 16 bases remaining between them. CDR3 nucleotide sequence: TGTGCCAGCAGCTTAGATCAGGGAGATTGGAGCTCCTACGAGCAGTACTTC. Translating gives CASSLDQGDWSSYEQYF.

The rearrangement uses TRBV10-3 and TRBJ1-5; the D gene is possibly TRBD1 (6 bases). V lost 4 bases to trimming and J lost 0 bases, with 10 bases between them. Germline CDR1 ENHRY, CDR2 SYGVKD. This CDR3 is 15 amino acids long. The DNA for the CDR3 is TGTGCCATCAGTGCACAGGGTTATAGCAATCAGCCCCAGCATTTT. The encoded protein is CAISAQGYSNQPQHF.

This clone was seen only a few times. V gene TRBV10-1 combines with J gene TRBJ2-5, with TRBD2 identical over 7 bases. CDR1 is WNHNN, CDR2 SYGVQD, per germline (reference sequence). The V gene end was trimmed by 4 bases and the J gene end by 4 bases; junction bases not matched to a gene: 9. The CDR3 extends over 15 amino acids. The CDR3 DNA reads as TGCGCCAGCAGTGCGGGCACAACGGGGGGAGAGACCCAGTACTTC. It yields the protein CASSAGTTGGETQYF.

This clone was detected only once. V is TRBV27 and J is TRBJ2-1, with 9 nucleotides matching TRBD2. Per the germline V gene, CDR1 is MNHEY and CDR2 is SMNVEV (reference sequence). The CDR3 spans 15 residues. The ends lost 6 bases at V and 3 bases at J; junction bases unmatched: 6. CDR3 coding DNA: TGTGCCAGCAGAAAGTTAGCGGGGGACTACAATGAGCAGTTCTTC. Translating gives CASRKLAGDYNEQFF.

The chain carries TRBV6-5 and TRBJ1-3; no reliable D call. Germline lookup yields CDR1 MNHEY and CDR2 SVGAGI. Trimming left V 5 bases short and J 0 bases short, with 5 bases between. This CDR3 has 13 residues. The CDR3 nucleotides are TGTGCCAGCAGTCCCCTCTCTGGAAACACCATATATTTT. Translation gives CASSPLSGNTIYF.

The chain uses TRBV4-3 and TRBJ1-4, with 8 nucleotides matching TRBD1. Trimming removed 0 bases from V and 7 bases from J; junction bases left unmatched: 7. CDR3 length equals 16 residues. Germline-derived CDR1 and CDR2 are LGHNA and YSLEER. Written as DNA, the CDR3 is TGCGCCAGCAGCCAAGAGAATTTTGGACAGGGTGAAAAACTGTTTTTT. Translated, it gives CASSQENFGQGEKLFF.

The chain has TRBV7-7 and TRBJ2-7; D is possibly TRBD2 (7 bases). Germline V gene sequence: CDR1 SSHAT, CDR2 FNYEAQ (reference sequence). V dropped 0 bases and J dropped 5 bases, with 20 bases sitting between them. The CDR3 sequence is 17 residues long. The DNA for the CDR3 is TGTGCCAGCAGCTTAGCGTTATCGGGGGGCCCAACGGACGAGCAGTACTTC. It specifies CASSLALSGGPTDEQYF.